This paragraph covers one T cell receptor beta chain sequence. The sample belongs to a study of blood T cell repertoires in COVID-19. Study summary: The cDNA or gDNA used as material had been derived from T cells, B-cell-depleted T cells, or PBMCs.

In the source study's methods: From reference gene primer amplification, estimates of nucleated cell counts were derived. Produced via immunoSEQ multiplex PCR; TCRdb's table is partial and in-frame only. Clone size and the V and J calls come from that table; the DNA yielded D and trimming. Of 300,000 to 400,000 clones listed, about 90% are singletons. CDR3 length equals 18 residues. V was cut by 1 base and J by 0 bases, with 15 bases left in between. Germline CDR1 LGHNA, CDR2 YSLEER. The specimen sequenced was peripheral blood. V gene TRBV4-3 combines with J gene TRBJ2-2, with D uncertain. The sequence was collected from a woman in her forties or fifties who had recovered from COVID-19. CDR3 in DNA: TGCGCCAGCAGCCAAGGGTACACCGACAAACCGAACACCGGGGAGCTGTTTTTT. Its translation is CASSQGYTDKPNTGELFF.